This passage covers 3 T cell receptor beta chains from one sample sequenced in a study of HIV-infected children after antiretroviral therapy interruption. As to treatment: PENTA 11 planned treatment interruption arm or continuous ART arm. Unique molecular identifiers were included in an RNA-based 3' RACE TCR library. Each CDR3 protein is one row after TCRdb ran MiXCR on the 3' RACE reads. This table has 45,000 to 50,000 distinct CDR3 sequences, more than 3.5% appearing once. The sequenced sample was CD45RA+ CD4+ T cells from PBMCs, pooled from several time points, obtained from a donor given antiretroviral therapy, either interrupted or continuous. Subset in this sample: naive CD4+ CD45RA+ CD45RO- T cells. The receptors were sampled from a pool of human donors with HIV.

This clonotype was recorded at least ten times. The chain has TRBV2 and TRBJ2-1; 10 positions agree with TRBD2. V was pared by 6 bases and J by 7 bases, with 9 bases of the junction left unmatched. CDR1 and CDR2 (germline): SNHLY, FYNNEI. The CDR3 contains 15 residues. The CDR3, as DNA: TGTGCCAGCAGCGAGGTAGCGGGGGGCCGGAATGAGCAGTTCTTC. It yields the protein CASSEVAGGRNEQFF.

The chain is built from TRBV29-1 and TRBJ1-2; tentative D call: TRBD1 (5 bases). Germline lookup yields CDR1 SQVTM and CDR2 ANQGSEA. The CDR3 contains 11 residues. V dropped 0 bases and J dropped 7 bases, with 6 bases sitting between them. CDR3 nucleotide sequence: TGCAGCGTTGAAGAGGGGGGTGGCTACACCTTC. As protein: CSVEEGGGYTF.

The table lists this clonotype with many counts. The CDR3 reads CAWSESDEKLFF. CDR3 bases: TGTGCCTGGAGTGAATCCGATGAAAAACTGTTTTTT. The chain recombines TRBV30 with TRBJ1-4; D is unclear. CDR3 size: 12 residues. The V end was cut by 1 base, the J end by 6 bases, with 6 bases between. The germline V gene encodes CDR1 GTSNPN and CDR2 SVGIG (reference sequence).